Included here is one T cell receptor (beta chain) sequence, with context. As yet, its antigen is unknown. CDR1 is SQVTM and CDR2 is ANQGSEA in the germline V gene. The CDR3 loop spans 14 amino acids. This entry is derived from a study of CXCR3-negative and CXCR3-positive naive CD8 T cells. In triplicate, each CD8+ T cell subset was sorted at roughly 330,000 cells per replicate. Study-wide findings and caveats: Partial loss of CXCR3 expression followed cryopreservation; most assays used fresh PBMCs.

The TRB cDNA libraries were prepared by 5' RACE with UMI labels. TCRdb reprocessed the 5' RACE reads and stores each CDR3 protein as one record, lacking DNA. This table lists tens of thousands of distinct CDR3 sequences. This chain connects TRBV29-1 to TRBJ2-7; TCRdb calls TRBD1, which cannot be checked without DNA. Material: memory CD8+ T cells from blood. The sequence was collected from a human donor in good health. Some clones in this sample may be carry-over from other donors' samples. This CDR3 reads CSASTGAAIHEQYF.